This T cell receptor (beta chain) was captured by sequencing in a study of T cells in Graves' hyperthyroidism and ophthalmopathy. Study conclusions and caveats: Blood also showed most of the thyroid clonotypes that were expanded above 0.001.

This CDR3 is built from 14 residues. Trimming removed 7 bases at V and 0 bases at J, with 13 bases between. Germline lookup yields CDR1 MDHEN and CDR2 SYDVKM. The source material, RNA transcripts, was used to amplify TCR beta CDR3 regions. A first-round RT-PCR of the TCR CDR3 used the HTBI primer set. TCRdb itself ran the multiplex PCR reads through MiXCR, one entry per CDR3 protein. This table holds approximately 690,000 distinct CDR3 sequences, roughly 15% found once. At least ten counts were recorded for this clonotype. Antigen unknown. On the basis of clinical symptoms, serum thyroxine and TRAb, thyroid ultrasound and orbital computed tomography, diagnoses were made.

Sequences were obtained from blood. The chain joins TRBV28 to TRBJ2-7, with D perhaps assigned TRBD1 or TRBD2 (5 bases each). This clonotype was sampled from a woman aged 50 to 60 with Graves' ophthalmopathy. CDR3 loop: CASNAGTDSYEQYF. The CDR3 DNA sequence: TGTGCCAGCAATGCCGGGACGGACTCCTACGAGCAGTACTTC. Using reference TRBV28 and TRBJ2-7 for the parts outside the CDR3, the full variable domain is DVKVTQSSRYLVKRTGEKVFLECVQDMDHENMFWYRQDPGLGLRLIYFSYDVKMKEKGDIPEGYSVSREKKERFSLILESASTNQTSMYLCASNAGTDSYEQYFGPGTRLTVT.